This passage covers 18 T cell receptor beta chains from one sample sequenced in a study of T-cell reconstitution after alpha-beta-depleted transplantation in children (dated by TCRdb to the mid-2010s). The treatment or condition label on this specimen signifies: allogeneic hematopoietic cell transplantation with graft depleted of TCRalphabeta T cells and CD19 B cells. Libraries were built with PCR. Instrument used: Illumina HiSeq 2500. To normalize quantification of the TCRbeta repertoire, the TCR libraries were built with molecular barcoding that relied on unique molecular identifiers. In-frame beta chains were kept once TCRdb had trimmed the public reads at Q25 with fastp and called clones with MiXCR. Rows merge per CDR3 protein into single entries with the most common DNA and genes. The sample table records about 100,000 distinct CDR3 sequences; about 6.5% of these occur just once. Approximately 23% of the sample goes to the ten largest clones.

Sequenced material: PBMCs, mostly from graft donor cells, taken 360 days after TCRalphabeta/CD19-depleted stem cell transplant. These receptors originate from a male patient between 2 and 9 years old who had a stem cell transplant for acute lymphoblastic leukemia, so the T cells may come from the graft donor.

This clonotype was detected only a few times. The rearrangement joins TRBV6-1 to TRBJ2-2, with 14 bases identical to TRBD2. V was clipped by 3 bases and J by 4 bases; unmatched bases: 4. The length of the CDR3 is 17 residues. Germline CDR1 is MNHNS and CDR2 is SASEGT. The CDR3 DNA sequence: TGTGCCAGCAGTGAGAGACTAGCGGGGGGGGGCACCGGGGAGCTGTTTTTT. Translated, it gives CASSERLAGGGTGELFF.

This clonotype was detected a few times. The chain links TRBV7-2 to TRBJ2-7, with 7 bases identical to TRBD1. This CDR3 has 17 amino acids. J was trimmed by 2 bases and V by 4 bases; bases with no gene match: 14. Germline CDR1 and CDR2: SGHTA and FQGNSA. The CDR3 loop reads CASSSRGTAERAYEQYF. Here the CDR3 DNA reads TGTGCCAGCAGCTCGCGTGGGACAGCGGAAAGGGCCTACGAGCAGTACTTC.

This clonotype has more than one count but fewer than ten. The rearrangement uses TRBV4-1 and TRBJ2-7; no definite D call. Between the trimmed V and J ends, which lost 0 bases and 0 bases, there was a span of 12 bases. The germline CDR1 and CDR2 sequences are MGHRA and YSYEKL. CDR3 size: 16 residues. The CDR3 DNA is TGCGCCAGCAGCCAAGATTCCCACCAGAGCTCCTACGAGCAGTACTTC. Its protein is CASSQDSHQSSYEQYF.

CDR3 residues: CASSYGGLDEQYF. The CDR3 region has the DNA TGTGCCAGCAGCTATGGAGGTCTGGACGAGCAGTACTTC. The chain joins TRBV7-3 to TRBJ2-7; D perhaps matches TRBD2 (5 bases). Germline CDR1 is SGHTA and CDR2 is FQGTGA. The CDR3 runs 13 residues. With 4 bases removed from V and 5 bases from J, the gap between germline ends came to 12 bases.

The chain joins TRBV4-2 to TRBJ1-1; no reliable D call. CDR3 length equals 12 residues. V lost 1 base, J lost 7 bases, and 7 bases lay in between. In germline, CDR1 is LGHNA, CDR2 YNFKEQ. In DNA, the CDR3 is TGTGCCAGCAGCCAAGGAAACTTTGAAGCTTTCTTT. Protein sequence: CASSQGNFEAFF.

The genes are TRBV20-1 and TRBJ2-5; D is possibly TRBD2 (6 bases). Trimming pared 0 bases from V and 4 bases from J, leaving 12 bases between. Germline CDR1 DFQATT, CDR2 SNEGSKA (reference sequence). The CDR3 is 14 residues long. The CDR3 loop is CSARDERRGETQYF. The CDR3 coding sequence is TGCAGTGCTAGAGATGAGCGGCGGGGAGAGACCCAGTACTTC.

This clonotype has a count of ten or more. The rearrangement uses TRBV20-1 and TRBJ1-1; D is uncertain. From germline, CDR1 is DFQATT and CDR2 SNEGSKA (reference sequence). With 5 bases removed from V and 2 bases from J, the gap between germline ends came to 18 bases. This CDR3 spans 15 amino acids. The DNA for the CDR3 is TGCAGTGCTGCTCCGATTGGACGCCTCAACACTGAAGCTTTCTTT. Its translation is CSAAPIGRLNTEAFF.

This clonotype was seen only a few times. The V and J genes are TRBV4-3 and TRBJ1-4; D is ambiguous. With 8 bases removed from V and 7 bases from J, the gap between germline ends came to 8 bases. The CDR3 loop spans 11 amino acids. Germline assignment: CDR1 LGHNA and CDR2 YSLEER. The chain's CDR3 is CASSQAEKLFF. In DNA form, the CDR3 reads TGCGCCAGCTCCCAAGCTGAAAAACTGTTTTTT.

The chain is built from TRBV19 and TRBJ2-1; 8 nucleotides match TRBD2. After removal of 1 base from V and 2 bases from J, the junction contained 4 bases not matched to a gene. Germline V CDR1 and CDR2: LNHDA, SQIVND (reference sequence). The CDR3 contains 16 residues. The CDR3 nucleotides are TGTGCCAGTAGTATAGTGGCGGGAGGACCCTACAATGAGCAGTTCTTC. Translation gives CASSIVAGGPYNEQFF.

In this sample, this clonotype turned up many times. V is TRBV10-3 and J is TRBJ2-1, with 11 bases identical to TRBD2. V was clipped by 6 bases and J by 6 bases; unmatched bases: 10. This CDR3 spans 16 amino acids. CDR1 and CDR2 from the germline V gene are ENHRY and SYGVKD. CDR3 residues: CAISGPAGLAANEQFF. Written as DNA, the CDR3 is TGTGCCATCAGCGGGCCAGCGGGACTAGCGGCCAATGAGCAGTTCTTC.

This clonotype was picked up a small number of times. The chain recombines TRBV24-1 with TRBJ2-3; D is ambiguous. CDR1 is KGHDR, CDR2 SFDVKD, per germline. The CDR3 runs to 11 residues. Trimming left V 5 bases short and J 6 bases short, with 5 bases between. In nucleotides, the CDR3 is TGTGCCACCAGTGTGGAGGATACGCAGTATTTT. It translates to CATSVEDTQYF.

The chain links TRBV7-9 to TRBJ1-1; the D is unclear. CDR3 size: 13 residues. CDR1 is SEHNR and CDR2 is FQNEAQ in the germline V gene (reference sequence). The V end was cut by 6 bases, the J end by 1 base, with 9 bases between. CDR3 DNA: TGTGCCAGCAGTCCCCCAGGGAACACTGAAGCTTTCTTT. Amino acid sequence: CASSPPGNTEAFF.

The sample holds many counts of this clonotype. The gene calls are TRBV13 and TRBJ2-5, with 10 bases matching TRBD2. The CDR3 spans 15 residues. The ends lost 3 bases at V and 5 bases at J; junction bases unmatched: 6. Germline V gene lookup returns CDR1 PRHDT and CDR2 FYEKMQ (reference sequence). The CDR3 spells CASSFSGRRGETQYF. The CDR3 region has the DNA TGTGCCAGCAGCTTTAGCGGGAGGAGGGGGGAGACCCAGTACTTC.

V and J are TRBV4-1 and TRBJ2-1, with TRBD2 matching over 14 bases. CDR1 is MGHRA and CDR2 is YSYEKL in the germline V gene. CDR3 length: 17 amino acids. V was pared by 1 base and J by 7 bases, with 6 bases of the junction left unmatched. CDR3 residues: CASSQALWTSGRNEQFF. The CDR3 nucleotides read TGCGCCAGCAGCCAAGCCCTATGGACTAGCGGGAGGAATGAGCAGTTCTTC.

This clonotype was seen at least ten times. The V call is TRBV6-2 or TRBV6-3, the J call TRBJ2-7, with D maybe TRBD2 (5 bases). Germline V gene data show CDR1 as MNHEY and CDR2 as SVGEGT. Between the trimmed V and J ends, which lost 2 bases and 0 bases, there was a span of 32 bases. The CDR3 consists of 22 residues. The CDR3 DNA reads TGTGCCAGCAGTTACGCGAGGGAGATGGATGTAGTAAGGTCCCTTCCCTCCTACGAGCAGTACTTC. Translated, it gives CASSYAREMDVVRSLPSYEQYF.

The chain links TRBV24-1 to TRBJ2-7, with 9 nucleotides matching TRBD1. Germline V gene lookup returns CDR1 KGHDR and CDR2 SFDVKD. V was pared by 4 bases and J by 0 bases, with 3 bases of the junction left unmatched. The CDR3 runs to 15 residues. The CDR3 loop reads CATSDSGQGSYEQYF. In nucleotides, the CDR3 is TGTGCCACCAGTGACTCGGGACAGGGCTCCTACGAGCAGTACTTC.

Many counts were recorded for this clonotype. The V call is TRBV28, the J call TRBJ2-7; 9 nucleotides line up with TRBD2. V trimming: 8 bases; J trimming: 3 bases; junction bases outside the gene matches: 5. Germline V gene sequence: CDR1 MDHEN, CDR2 SYDVKM. This CDR3 is 13 amino acids long. The CDR3 bases are TGTGCCAGCCTAGCGGGGATAGGCTACGAGCAGTACTTC. Translation: CASLAGIGYEQYF. The complete variable domain, with remaining parts taken from reference TRBV28 and TRBJ2-7, reads DVKVTQSSRYLVKRTGEKVFLECVQDMDHENMFWYRQDPGLGLRLIYFSYDVKMKEKGDIPEGYSVSREKKERFSLILESASTNQTSMYLCASLAGIGYEQYFGPGTRLTVT.

This clonotype was observed at least ten times. The V call is TRBV3-1, the J call TRBJ2-7; no clear D. The germline V gene encodes CDR1 LGHDT and CDR2 YNNKEL (reference sequence). The CDR3 runs 14 residues. Trimming took 1 base from V and 2 from J, leaving 9 bases between them. CDR3 sequence (DNA): TGTGCCAGCAGCCAAGGTACCTACGCCTACGAGCAGTACTTC. It translates to CASSQGTYAYEQYF.